The present T cell receptor beta chain was sequenced within a study of shared clonotypes between healthy human individuals. Overall study: CD4 naive and memory got three plates each, CD8 naive two, CD8 memory one.

Trimming at V came to 6 bases and at J to 5 bases, leaving 8 bases not matched to a gene. The length of the CDR3 is 15 residues. The germline gives CDR1 MNHEY, CDR2 SVGAGI. The naive CD8 fraction comprised CD45RO-negative cells positively selected for CCR7 and excluded terminally differentiated effector memory CD45RA+ cells. Nashville, Tennessee was home to all donors, who were Caucasian adults. An approximately 200 ng quantity of DNA, 30,000 to 35,000 T cell genomes, went into the sorted-subset replicate PCRs. The data were produced by immunoSEQ multiplex PCR, yet TCRdb's version contains in-frame clones alone and is incomplete. The sample contains about 2.1 million clones, 90% to 95% of which appear only once.

The sequence was obtained from a man between 18 and 35 years old in good health. Some clones in this sample may be carry-over from other donors' samples. Sequenced: naive CD8+ T cells from PBMCs. The chain employs TRBV6-5 and TRBJ2-2; 8 bases align to TRBD1. CDR3 in amino acids: CASRPDRVMTGELFF. As DNA, the CDR3 is TGTGCCAGCAGACCGGACAGGGTGATGACCGGGGAGCTGTTTTTT.